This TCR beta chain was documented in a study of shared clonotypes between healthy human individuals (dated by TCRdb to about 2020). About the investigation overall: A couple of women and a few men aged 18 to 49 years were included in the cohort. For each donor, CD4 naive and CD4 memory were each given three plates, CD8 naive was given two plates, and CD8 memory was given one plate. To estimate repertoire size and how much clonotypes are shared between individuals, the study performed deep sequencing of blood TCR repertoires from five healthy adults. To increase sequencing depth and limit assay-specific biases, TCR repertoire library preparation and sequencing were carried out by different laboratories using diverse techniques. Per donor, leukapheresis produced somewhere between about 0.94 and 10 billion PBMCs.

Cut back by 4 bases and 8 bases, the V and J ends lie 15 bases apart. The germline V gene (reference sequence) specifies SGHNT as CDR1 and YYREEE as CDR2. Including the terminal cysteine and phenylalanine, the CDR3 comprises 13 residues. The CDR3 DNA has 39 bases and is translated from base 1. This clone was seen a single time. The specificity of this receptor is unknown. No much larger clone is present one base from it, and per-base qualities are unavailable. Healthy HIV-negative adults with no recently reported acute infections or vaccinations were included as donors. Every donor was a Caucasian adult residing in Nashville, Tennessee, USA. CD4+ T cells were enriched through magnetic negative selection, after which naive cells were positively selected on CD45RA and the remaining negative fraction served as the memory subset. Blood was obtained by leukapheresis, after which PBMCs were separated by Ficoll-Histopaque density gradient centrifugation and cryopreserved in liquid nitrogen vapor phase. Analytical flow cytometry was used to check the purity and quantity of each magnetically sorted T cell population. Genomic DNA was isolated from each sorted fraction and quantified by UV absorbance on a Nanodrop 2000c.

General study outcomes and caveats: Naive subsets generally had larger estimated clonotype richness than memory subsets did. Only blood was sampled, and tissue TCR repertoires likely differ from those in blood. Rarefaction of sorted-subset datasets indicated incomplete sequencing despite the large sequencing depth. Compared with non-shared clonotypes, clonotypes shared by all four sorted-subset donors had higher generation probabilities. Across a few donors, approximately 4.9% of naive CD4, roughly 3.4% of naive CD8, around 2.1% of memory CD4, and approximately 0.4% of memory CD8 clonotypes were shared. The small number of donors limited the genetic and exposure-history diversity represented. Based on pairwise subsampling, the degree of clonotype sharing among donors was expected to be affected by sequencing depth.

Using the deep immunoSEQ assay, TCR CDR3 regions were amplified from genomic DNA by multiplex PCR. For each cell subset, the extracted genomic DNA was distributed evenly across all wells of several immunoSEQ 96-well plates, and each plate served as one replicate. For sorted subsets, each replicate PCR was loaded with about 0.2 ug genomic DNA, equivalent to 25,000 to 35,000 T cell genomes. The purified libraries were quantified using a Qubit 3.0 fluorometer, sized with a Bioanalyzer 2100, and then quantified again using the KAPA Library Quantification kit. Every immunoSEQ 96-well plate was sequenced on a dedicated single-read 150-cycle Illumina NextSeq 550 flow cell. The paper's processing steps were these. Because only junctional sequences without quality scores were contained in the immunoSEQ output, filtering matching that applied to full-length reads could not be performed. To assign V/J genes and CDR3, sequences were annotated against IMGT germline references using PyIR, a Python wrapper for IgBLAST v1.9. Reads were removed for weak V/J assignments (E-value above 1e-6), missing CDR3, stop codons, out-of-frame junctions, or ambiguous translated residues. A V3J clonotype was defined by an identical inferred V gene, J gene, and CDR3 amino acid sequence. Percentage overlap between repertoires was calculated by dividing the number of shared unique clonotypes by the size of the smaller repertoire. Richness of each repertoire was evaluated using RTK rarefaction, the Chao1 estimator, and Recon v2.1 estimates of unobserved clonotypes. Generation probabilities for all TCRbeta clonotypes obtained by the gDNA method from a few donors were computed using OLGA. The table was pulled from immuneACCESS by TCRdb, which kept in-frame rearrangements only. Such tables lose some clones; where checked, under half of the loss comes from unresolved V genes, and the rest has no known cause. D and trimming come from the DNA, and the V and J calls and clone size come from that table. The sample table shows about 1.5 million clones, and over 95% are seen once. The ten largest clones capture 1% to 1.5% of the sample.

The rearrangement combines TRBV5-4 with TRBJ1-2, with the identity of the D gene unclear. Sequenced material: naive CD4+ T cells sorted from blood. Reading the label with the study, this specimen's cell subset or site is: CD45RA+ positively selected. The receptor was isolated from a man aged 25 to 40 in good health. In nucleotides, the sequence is TGTGCCAGCAGCCCTGAGGGTTCGAGAGGCTACACCTTC. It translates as CASSPEGSRGYTF.